This entry lists 17 T cell receptor beta chains sequenced from one sample in a study of regulatory T cells in long-lasting Graves disease. Indicated time point: persistent/refractory GD, antithyroid drugs over 5 years with positive TRAb. Generation of the TCR library employed RNA extracted from PBMCs. Both iRepertoire HTBI primers and Arm-PCR of CDR3 regions were used to build the TCR beta libraries. One entry per CDR3 protein results from TCRdb running MiXCR on the multiplex PCR reads. The sample has roughly 400,000 distinct CDR3 sequences; roughly a fifth are singletons. Sequencing was performed on peripheral blood mononuclear cells (PBMCs), taken when the disease was refractory, from a patient treated with antithyroid drugs. The source is a female donor with Graves disease.

V gene TRBV20-1 combines with J gene TRBJ2-7; D not certain. CDR1 is DFQATT and CDR2 is SNEGSKA in the germline V gene (reference sequence). V was pared by 3 bases and J by 0 bases, with 18 bases between. The CDR3 runs 16 residues. The CDR3 nucleotides read TGCAGTGCTAGGGTCCGGACCTACTTGAGCTCCTACGAGCAGTACTTC. This sequence encodes CSARVRTYLSSYEQYF.

This clonotype occurred many times. The chain carries TRBV6-5 and TRBJ2-7; the match to TRBD1 covers 7 bases. This CDR3 is 14 amino acids long. With 0 bases clipped from V and 4 bases from J, the junction kept 3 bases outside the gene matches. Germline values: CDR1 MNHEY, CDR2 SVGAGI. The CDR3 here is CASSYSGTVYEQYF. DNA of the CDR3: TGTGCCAGCAGTTACTCGGGGACAGTATACGAGCAGTACTTC.

This rearrangement joins TRBV9 to TRBJ1-3, with D tentatively TRBD1 (5 bases). This CDR3 has 15 amino acids. CDR1 SGDLS and CDR2 YYNGEE come from the germline V gene. V was pared by 6 bases and J by 0 bases, with 13 bases between. The CDR3, as DNA: TGTGCCAGCACCCCGGGACTTGGCTCTGGAAACACCATATATTTT. Protein: CASTPGLGSGNTIYF.

This clonotype has at least ten counts. The chain uses TRBV28 and TRBJ2-5, with TRBD2 matching 10 bases. CDR1 is MDHEN and CDR2 is SYDVKM in the germline V gene. This CDR3 comprises 16 residues. The trim removed 4 bases at V and 5 bases at J, leaving 10 bases unmatched. This chain's CDR3 is CASSSGTSAPGETQYF. CDR3 nucleotides: TGTGCCAGCAGTTCCGGGACTAGCGCGCCCGGGGAGACCCAGTACTTC.

V usage is TRBV10-3 and J usage is TRBJ1-2; D is perhaps TRBD1 (5 bases). CDR1 and CDR2 from the germline V gene are ENHRY and SYGVKD. Trimming shortened V by 4 bases and J by 4 bases, and 16 bases separated the two germline ends. CDR3 length: 15 amino acids. The CDR3 bases are TGTGCCATCAGTGTTGGGACGGTCGGTGGCTATGGCTACACCTTC. This codes for CAISVGTVGGYGYTF.

The sample holds a few counts of this clonotype. The chain carries TRBV6-5 and TRBJ1-1, with 10 positions matching TRBD1. CDR1 is MNHEY and CDR2 is SVGAGI in the germline V gene. Trimming removed 2 bases from V and 0 bases from J; junction bases left unmatched: 3. This CDR3 comprises 16 residues. CDR3 sequence: CASSYPGTGVNTEAFF. CDR3 nucleotides: TGTGCCAGCAGTTACCCTGGGACAGGGGTGAACACTGAAGCTTTCTTT.

In its sample, this clonotype was seen many times. The chain joins TRBV6-1 to TRBJ2-2; no clear D gene. The CDR3 contains 14 residues. The V gene's germline CDR1 is MNHNS and CDR2 SASEGT. Trimming removed 5 bases at V and 0 bases at J, with 7 bases between. CDR3 sequence (DNA): TGTGCCAGCAGTCGTGGGCCGAACACCGGGGAGCTGTTTTTT. This encodes CASSRGPNTGELFF.

Ten or more counts support this clonotype. This chain uses TRBV28 with TRBJ2-7, with a weak D call TRBD1 (5 bases). CDR3 length equals 12 residues. Germline CDR1 and CDR2: MDHEN and SYDVKM. V dropped 5 bases and J dropped 6 bases, with 11 bases sitting between them. CDR3 nucleotide sequence: TGTGCCAGCAGTGCAGGGTTATCCGAGCAGTACTTC. This translates into CASSAGLSEQYF.

A remark on this clonotype: Possible read error: a much larger clone is one base away. The rearrangement joins TRBV12-3 or TRBV12-4 to TRBJ2-7; tentative D call: TRBD1 (6 bases). Trimming took off 8 bases at V and 4 bases at J, with 18 bases between the two ends. The CDR3 consists of 14 residues. The CDR3 loop reads CASALGGRIYEQYF. The CDR3 nucleotides read TGTGCCAGCGCTCTTGGGGGCAGAATATACGAGCAGTACTTC.

CDR3 DNA sequence: TGCGCCAGCAGCTTGACGGGGGCCGAAAAACTGTTTTTT. Translated, it gives CASSLTGAEKLFF. V gene TRBV5-1 combines with J gene TRBJ1-4; the D gene is possibly TRBD1 (6 bases). The CDR3 loop spans 13 amino acids. V was trimmed by 1 base and J by 8 bases, leaving 9 bases between them. In germline, CDR1 is SGHRS, CDR2 YFSETQ.

In this sample, this clonotype turned up many times. This rearrangement joins TRBV3-1 to TRBJ1-5; D ambiguous. V lost 5 bases, J lost 7 bases, and 15 bases lay in between. The CDR3 runs 14 residues. Germline V gives CDR1 LGHDT, CDR2 YNNKEL (reference sequence). The CDR3 DNA follows: TGTGCCAGCAGCTCCCGCGGTGCGCTGCAGCCCCAGCATTTT. This encodes CASSSRGALQPQHF.

A note on this clonotype: A read error is the likely source, as a far larger clone sits one nucleotide away. The gene calls are TRBV27 and TRBJ1-6, with 7 nucleotides matching TRBD1. Looked up from germline, CDR1 is MNHEY and CDR2 is SMNVEV (reference sequence). This CDR3 is 14 amino acids long. The CDR3, as DNA: TGTGCCAGCAGTCAGGGGGGGGTGAACACTGAAACTTTCTTT. Translated: CASSQGGVNTETFF.

This clonotype has at least ten counts. The rearrangement uses TRBV15 and TRBJ2-2; 11 bases are shared with TRBD2. Germline lookup yields CDR1 LNHNV and CDR2 YYDKDF (reference sequence). With V trimmed by 5 bases and J by 7 bases, 12 bases remained unmatched. This CDR3 has 17 amino acids. CDR3 sequence reads: CATSPNSGRASVGELFF. The CDR3 DNA reads TGTGCCACCAGCCCCAATAGCGGGAGGGCCTCTGTCGGGGAGCTGTTTTTT.

A few counts support this clonotype. J is TRBJ2-7 and V is TRBV20-1, with 7 bases identical to TRBD1. Germline V gives CDR1 DFQATT, CDR2 SNEGSKA (reference sequence). With V trimmed by 3 bases and J by 5 bases, 4 bases remained unmatched. This CDR3 contains 12 residues. CDR3 protein: CSASRGHNEQYF. The CDR3 DNA sequence: TGCAGTGCTAGTAGGGGGCACAACGAGCAGTACTTC.

V and J are TRBV2 and TRBJ2-2; no definite D call. CDR1 SNHLY and CDR2 FYNNEI come from the germline V gene. The V gene lost 5 bases and the J gene lost 0 bases, with 13 bases spanning the gap. This CDR3 has 16 amino acids. In DNA, the CDR3 is TGTGCCAGCAGTTACTCGTCTGGTCCGAACACCGGGGAGCTGTTTTTT. Translated, it gives CASSYSSGPNTGELFF. Using reference TRBV2 and TRBJ2-2 for the parts outside the CDR3, the full variable domain is EPEVTQTPSHQVTQMGQEVILRCVPISNHLYFYWYRQILGQKVEFLVSFYNNEISEKSEIFDDQFSVERPDGSNFTLKIRSTKLEDSAMYFCASSYSSGPNTGELFFGEGSRLTVL.

The table lists this clonotype with many counts. The chain recombines TRBV28 with TRBJ1-2, with D unclear. Trimming left V 5 bases short and J 2 bases short, with 15 bases between. Germline V lookup: CDR1 MDHEN, CDR2 SYDVKM. The CDR3 contains 15 residues. The CDR3 sequence is CASSAFSLQNYGYTF. Here the CDR3 DNA reads TGTGCCAGCAGTGCCTTTTCCCTACAGAACTATGGCTACACCTTC.

This chain joins TRBV12-3 or TRBV12-4 and TRBJ2-2; no definite D call. V lost 6 bases and J 1 base, leaving 21 bases between the germline ends. The CDR3 is 18 amino acids. CDR3 residues: CASRPETSLERNTGELFF. The CDR3 region has the DNA TGTGCCAGCAGACCAGAAACATCATTAGAGAGGAACACCGGGGAGCTGTTTTTT.